The source of this T cell receptor beta chain is a study of blood T cell repertoires in COVID-19. Some clones are missing from TCRdb's copy, which holds only in-frame ones; the method was immunoSEQ multiplex PCR. The sample carries 70,000 or so clones, 76% recorded once. CDR3 size: 14 residues. V was cut by 2 bases and J by 5 bases, with 12 bases left in between. CDR1 MDHEN and CDR2 SYDVKM come from the germline V gene. Material for sequencing was peripheral blood. The V call is TRBV28, the J call TRBJ2-5, with D maybe TRBD1 (5 bases). The TCR comes from a man aged 55 to 69 with COVID-19, enrolled during active disease. CDR3 coding DNA: TGTGCCAGCAGTTTAGTGGCAGGGATTGAGACCCAGTACTTC. Protein sequence: CASSLVAGIETQYF.